This TCR beta chain stems from a study of T cells after yellow fever vaccination. Of note for this clonotype: Its antigen is as yet unknown.

From the 5' RACE reads, TCRdb called clonotypes with MiXCR, one entry per CDR3 protein. The sample lists hundreds of thousands of distinct CDR3 sequences, 18% occurring once. General observations from the study: Reappearance after the booster was seen for most primary-vaccination clones, at more than 95% CD4 and about 90% CD8. The CD4 and CD8 compartments had a small share of their clonotypes in common.

The V end lost 6 bases, the J end lost 1 base, and 12 bases lay between the germline ends. The CDR3 runs 14 residues. This receptor was obtained from a man between 18 and 35 years old who received the YFV17D yellow fever vaccine. V is TRBV12-3 or TRBV12-4 and J is TRBJ1-1; D gene uncertain. Source: PBMCs, taken before the yellow fever booster vaccination. CDR3 bases: TGTGCCAGCAGACTCAGGATGGGGAACACTGAAGCTTTCTTT. As protein: CASRLRMGNTEAFF.